A single sample is the source of the 21 T cell receptor beta chains below, sequenced in a study of blood T cell repertoires in COVID-19. Assay: immunoSEQ multiplex PCR; the TCRdb copy retains only in-frame clones and omits some. The table lists some 300,000 clones, under 90% of them singletons. The sample taken for sequencing was PBMCs or T cells enriched from blood (not recorded which). These receptors came from a woman aged 40 to 50 who had recovered from COVID-19.

The gene calls are TRBV6-5 and TRBJ2-3; D call uncertain. The CDR3 is 15 amino acids. Germline V lookup: CDR1 MNHEY, CDR2 SVGAGI. The ends were cut back, 4 bases at V and 0 bases at J, with 11 bases in the middle. This chain's CDR3 is CASSFGASSTDTQYF. The CDR3 nucleotides read TGTGCCAGCAGTTTCGGAGCCTCAAGCACAGATACGCAGTATTTT.

The chain carries TRBV5-1 and TRBJ1-6; TRBD1 matches at 7 bases. CDR3 length: 18 residues. Germline V gene lookup returns CDR1 SGHRS and CDR2 YFSETQ. J lost 9 bases, V lost 4 bases, and 19 bases had no gene match. CDR3 nucleotide sequence: TGCGCCAGCAGCCACAGGAGTAGAGGGACAGACAAAATTTCACCCCTCCACTTT. Its translation: CASSHRSRGTDKISPLHF.

This clone was detected only a few times. V gene TRBV6-1 combines with J gene TRBJ2-2, with a weak D call TRBD1 (5 bases). The CDR3 covers 16 residues. Germline V gene sequence: CDR1 MNHNS, CDR2 SASEGT. Trimming cost V 3 bases and J 5 bases, with 16 bases left between them. Here the CDR3 reads CASSDFGARDTGELFF. CDR3 bases: TGTGCCAGCAGTGATTTTGGGGCGCGTGATACCGGGGAGCTGTTTTTT.

This chain connects TRBV6-5 to TRBJ1-2, with D uncertain. Germline loops: CDR1 MNHEY, CDR2 SVGAGI. This CDR3 is built from 14 residues. V lost 8 bases, J lost 6 bases, and 19 bases lay in between. Here the CDR3 DNA reads TGTGCCAGCGTTGAAATGAGGGCCTCGGATGGCTACACCTTC. Translated: CASVEMRASDGYTF.

The chain recombines TRBV7-6 with TRBJ1-1, with D hard to call. This CDR3 is built from 14 residues. The V end lost 5 bases, the J end lost 5 bases, and 15 bases lay between the germline ends. Germline CDR1 is SGHVS and CDR2 is FNYEAQ. The CDR3 DNA reads as TGTGCCAGCAGCAAGACACGGGGAGAAACTGAAGCTTTCTTT. Its protein product is CASSKTRGETEAFF. Full variable domain (remainder filled in from reference TRBV7-6 and TRBJ1-1): GAGVSQSPRYKVTKRGQDVALRCDPISGHVSLYWYRQALGQGPEFLTYFNYEAQQDKSGLPNDRFSAERPEGSISTLTIQRTEQRDSAMYRCASSKTRGETEAFFGQGTRLTVV.

As to this clone: Other DNA sequences from this sample encode an identical CDR3 as well. The chain joins TRBV24-1 to TRBJ1-2, with D perhaps matching TRBD1 (5 bases). Germline V gives CDR1 KGHDR, CDR2 SFDVKD. This CDR3 contains 13 residues. V lost 5 bases, J lost 2 bases, and 8 bases lay in between. CDR3 coding DNA: TGTGCCACCAGTGCTGGACAAAACTATGGCTACACCTTC. Its protein product is CATSAGQNYGYTF.

The chain carries TRBV5-4 and TRBJ2-5, with unresolved D. Germline lookup yields CDR1 SGHNT and CDR2 YYREEE (reference sequence). The CDR3 has 14 residues. The V and J ends lost 3 bases and 2 bases respectively, with 11 bases between them. CDR3 sequence reads: CASSSPDFQETQYF. CDR3 in DNA: TGTGCCAGCAGCTCCCCCGACTTTCAAGAGACCCAGTACTTC.

This clone came up once. This rearrangement joins TRBV4-1 to TRBJ1-2; D not certain. This CDR3 has 16 amino acids. CDR1 and CDR2 from the germline V gene are MGHRA and YSYEKL. V lost 5 bases, J lost 0 bases, and 16 bases lay in between. CDR3 amino acids: CASSAHTAASNYGYTF. The CDR3 DNA reads TGCGCCAGCAGCGCCCATACGGCGGCGTCTAACTATGGCTACACCTTC.

V usage is TRBV2 and J usage is TRBJ2-7; 7 bases are shared with TRBD1. The CDR3 has 13 amino acids. The trim removed 6 bases at V and 3 bases at J, leaving 5 bases unmatched. Germline lookup yields CDR1 SNHLY and CDR2 FYNNEI. DNA of the CDR3: TGTGCCAGCAGCAGACAGGGTAACTACGAGCAGTACTTC. Translation gives CASSRQGNYEQYF.

This chain uses TRBV19 with TRBJ1-6; D unclear. CDR3 length: 15 amino acids. Per the germline V gene, CDR1 is LNHDA and CDR2 is SQIVND (reference sequence). The V gene lost 3 bases and the J gene lost 0 bases, with 6 bases spanning the gap. DNA of the CDR3: TGTGCCAGTAGTATGGTCAGCTCCTATAATTCACCCCTCCACTTT. It yields the protein CASSMVSSYNSPLHF.

The chain joins TRBV18 to TRBJ1-4; 8 bases align to TRBD1. The CDR3 has 14 amino acids. CDR1 KGHSH and CDR2 LQKENI come from the germline V gene. V lost 5 bases, J lost 2 bases, and 1 base stayed unmatched. In DNA, the CDR3 is TGTGCCAGCTCAAACAGGGGGACTAATGAAAAACTGTTTTTT. It specifies CASSNRGTNEKLFF.

The chain couples TRBV5-4 to TRBJ1-4, with D unresolved. Trimming removed 0 bases at V and 5 bases at J, with 8 bases between. CDR1 is SGHNT, CDR2 YYREEE, per germline (reference sequence). The CDR3 runs to 14 residues. Here the CDR3 reads CASSLVGKNEKLFF. CDR3 bases: TGTGCCAGCAGCTTGGTGGGCAAGAATGAAAAACTGTTTTTT.

There are a few counts of this clone. The chain carries TRBV30 and TRBJ1-1; 7 bases line up with TRBD1. Trimming took 2 bases from V and 3 from J; bases not matched to a gene: 3. The CDR3 has 13 residues. Germline-derived CDR1 and CDR2 are GTSNPN and SVGIG (reference sequence). The CDR3 region has the DNA TGTGCCTGGAGTCCCACAGGGGACACTGAAGCTTTCTTT. This gives the protein CAWSPTGDTEAFF.

The rearrangement joins TRBV5-1 to TRBJ2-3; TRBD2 agrees at 7 bases. The CDR3 has 20 amino acids. J gave up 0 bases and V 1 base, and 17 bases lay outside the gene matches. Germline V lookup: CDR1 SGHRS, CDR2 YFSETQ. Here the CDR3 reads CASSLYSEFGLVKSTDTQYF. The CDR3 DNA reads TGCGCCAGCAGCTTGTATTCGGAATTTGGACTAGTTAAGAGCACAGATACGCAGTATTTT.

V usage is TRBV5-1 and J usage is TRBJ2-5, with 11 bases identical to TRBD2. V was clipped by 7 bases and J by 5 bases; unmatched bases: 13. The CDR3 runs to 16 residues. Germline CDR1 SGHRS, CDR2 YFSETQ. CDR3 amino acids: CASFGSSGGAPETQYF. In nucleotides, the CDR3 is TGCGCCAGCTTCGGCAGTAGCGGGGGGGCCCCTGAGACCCAGTACTTC. Filled out from reference TRBV5-1 and TRBJ2-5, the complete variable domain reads KAGVTQTPRYLIKTRGQQVTLSCSPISGHRSVSWYQQTPGQGLQFLFEYFSETQRNKGNFPGRFSGRQFSNSRSEMNVSTLELGDSALYLCASFGSSGGAPETQYFGPGTRLLVL.

The J gene is TRBJ2-7, the V gene TRBV19; the D gene is possibly TRBD1 (5 bases). CDR1 is LNHDA, CDR2 SQIVND, per germline (reference sequence). This CDR3 is built from 14 residues. V was clipped by 6 bases and J by 4 bases, with 16 bases between them. The CDR3 loop reads CASSPRGGLYEQYF. Written as DNA, the CDR3 is TGTGCCAGTAGCCCTAGGGGCGGCTTGTACGAGCAGTACTTC. The whole variable domain, remainder taken from reference TRBV19 and TRBJ2-7, is DGGITQSPKYLFRKEGQNVTLSCEQNLNHDAMYWYRQDPGQGLRLIYYSQIVNDFQKGDIAEGYSVSREKKESFPLTVTSAQKNPTAFYLCASSPRGGLYEQYFGPGTRLTVT.

J is TRBJ1-6 and V is TRBV5-1, with D tentatively TRBD1 (5 bases). CDR3 size: 14 residues. The V end lost 4 bases, the J end lost 7 bases, and 12 bases lay between the germline ends. The germline V gene encodes CDR1 SGHRS and CDR2 YFSETQ. The CDR3 protein is CASSTGGGNSPLHF. The CDR3 DNA reads as TGCGCCAGCAGCACCGGGGGAGGGAATTCACCCCTCCACTTT.

This chain uses TRBV18 with TRBJ2-1; 7 bases match TRBD2. V dropped 5 bases and J dropped 6; count of bases not matched to a gene: 13. The CDR3 is 16 amino acids. Looked up from germline, CDR1 is KGHSH and CDR2 is LQKENI. The CDR3 DNA reads TGTGCCAGCTCAATTACCAGGCAGGGAGGGCGCAATGAGCAGTTCTTC. It encodes CASSITRQGGRNEQFF.

The genes are TRBV11-3 and TRBJ1-1; D is unresolved. In germline, CDR1 is SGHNT, CDR2 YENEEA. V lost 3 bases, J lost 4 bases, and 6 bases lay in between. The length of the CDR3 is 12 residues. The DNA for the CDR3 is TGTGCCAGCAGCTTGGCATCCACTGAAGCTTTCTTT. Translated, it gives CASSLASTEAFF.

There are a few counts of this clone. The J gene is TRBJ1-5, the V gene TRBV6-2 or TRBV6-3; no clear D. The V and J ends lost 3 bases and 4 bases respectively, with 13 bases between them. Germline assignment: CDR1 MNHEY and CDR2 SVGEGT. The CDR3 consists of 15 residues. CDR3 sequence (DNA): TGTGCCAGCAGTTATAATGGACTACGAAATCAGCCCCAGCATTTT. It specifies CASSYNGLRNQPQHF.

The genes are TRBV6-5 and TRBJ2-7; D gene uncertain. Per the germline V gene, CDR1 is MNHEY and CDR2 is SVGAGI. The V and J ends lost 7 bases and 4 bases respectively, with 11 bases between them. The length of the CDR3 is 12 residues. The CDR3 DNA reads as TGTGCCAGCACGCGGTCTGGTTACGAGCAGTACTTC. The encoded protein is CASTRSGYEQYF.